The T cell receptor (beta chain) described here comes from a study of radiation and T cells in renal cell carcinoma. Study findings and constraints: In blood, top tumor clones expanded by 2 weeks, shrinking by 4. No pretreatment tumor biopsies were available for baseline clonotypes.

Using immunoSEQ multiplex PCR, the repertoire was profiled, and TCRdb retains in-frame clones only, with some absent. Among about 43,000 clones, about 82% were seen once, and the ten largest hold 25% to 30%. Of note for this clone: The antigen is unknown.

Germline CDR1 SNHLY, CDR2 FYNNEI. The ends were cut back, 2 bases at V and 6 bases at J, with 5 bases in the middle. The CDR3 is 12 residues long. Time point defined: blood 4 weeks post-SBRT, at nephrectomy. As for treatment: 15 Gy SBRT to primary tumor, nephrectomy 4 weeks later. Nephrectomy followed 15 Gy stereotactic body radiation by 4 weeks. Clear cell pathology was present in this patient's renal cell carcinoma. The specimen comprised blood, sampled from a patient whose treatment included radiotherapy and nephrectomy. The receptor comes from a woman aged 70-85 years with renal cell carcinoma. V gene TRBV2 combines with J gene TRBJ2-1, with D unclear. CDR3 DNA: TGTGCCAGCAGTGAATCCGGCAATGAGCAGTTCTTC. It is translated as CASSESGNEQFF.